This T cell receptor beta chain comes out of a study of T-cell reconstitution after alpha-beta-depleted transplantation in children listed by TCRdb under 2016. About the full investigation: Using TCR repertoire profiling, the study followed T-cell immune reconstitution in a quantitative way in children after TCRalphabeta/CD19-depleted allogeneic hematopoietic cell transplantation. The study at large found these results: In some patients, high TCRbeta diversity at day 60 was attributed to recipient T cells and intrathymic progenitors that had survived conditioning. The frequencies of hyperexpanded clones fell over the following months, and after one year, T-cell counts and TCRbeta diversity were mostly attributed to newly produced T cells. Apparently early alphabetaT-cell count recovery about two months after transplant reportedly relied on only several hundred rapidly expanded clones derived from non-depleted graft cells.

The treatment or condition label for this specimen denotes: allogeneic hematopoietic cell transplantation with graft depleted of TCRalphabeta T cells and CD19 B cells. Transplant recipients were children who received TCRalphabeta/CD19-depleted allogeneic hematopoietic cell grafts. As for this clonotype: No antigen is known for it. There are no base qualities to consult, and no much larger clone falls within one base.

The germline ends are 9 bases apart after V is trimmed by 3 bases and J by 6 bases. There are 13 amino acids in the CDR3, from cysteine to phenylalanine inclusive. The DNA shown is the 39-base CDR3, in frame from base 1. CDR1 and CDR2 (KGHSH, LQKENI) derive from the germline V gene. Library preparation employed PCR. Sequencing took place on an Illumina HiSeq 2500. TCR library preparation used molecular barcoding, with unique molecular identifiers applied to normalize quantification of the TCRbeta repertoire. TCRdb cleaned the public reads at Q25 with fastp, built clones with MiXCR and kept in-frame beta chains. Under each unique CDR3 protein, matching rows form one entry showing the most common genes and DNA. Present in this sample are more than 200,000 distinct CDR3 sequences, roughly a quarter of which were seen just once. Of the sample, 4% to 5.5% falls within the top ten clones.

The sample in question was PBMCs, mostly from graft donor cells, obtained 360 days after TCRalphabeta/CD19-depleted stem cell transplant. This chain joins TRBV18 to TRBJ2-4, and perhaps TRBD1 as D gene, on 5 matching bases. The sequence came from a female patient aged 2-15 years who had a stem cell transplant for congenital amegakaryocytic thrombocytopenia, so the T cells may come from the graft donor. The nucleotides are TGTGCCAGCTCACCTAAAGGGGCAAACATTCAGTACTTC. Its protein is CASSPKGANIQYF.